This T cell receptor beta chain was captured by sequencing in a study of PD-1 blockade in mismatch repair-deficient tumors (dated by TCRdb to 2015 to 2018). Concerning the study at large: Between September 2013 and 2016, the trial enrolled some 91 consecutive patients with approximately twelve mismatch repair-deficient cancer types, every one of whom had been previously treated and was progressing. Tumor-associated T cell clones in the peripheral blood of patients responding to PD-1 blockade were tracked using deep sequencing of TCR CDR3 regions. The full study reports these points: Rapid expansion after pembrolizumab followed by contraction, generally before radiologic responses, was shown by tumor-resident clones, which were often undetectable in blood before treatment.

This clone was observed once. Its specific antigen is unknown. Nothing much larger sits one base from this clone, and base qualities are not available. For every enrolled patient, mismatch repair deficiency was confirmed by either polymerase chain reaction or immunohistochemistry. Three patients who responded to pembrolizumab therapy underwent TCR sequencing. Pembrolizumab PD-1 blockade was prospectively tested in advanced mismatch repair-deficient cancers, regardless of tissue of origin, in the phase II trial. Peripheral blood T cell samples were serially collected before and at multiple times after PD-1 blockade was started. The timing of each blood sample was reported as weeks after the first dose of pembrolizumab. Libraries were made using the immunoSEQ multiplex PCR assay. This immuneACCESS table, as held by TCRdb, lists in-frame sequences with V and J called but not all clones. Of the missing ones, under half trace to an unresolved V gene in checked studies; the others have no known cause. The sample table records 45,000 to 55,000 clones; more than 65% of these occur just once. About 8.1% of the sample lies in the top ten.

The germline V gene yields LGHNA for CDR1 and YNFKEQ for CDR2. V sheds 5 bases and J sheds 3 bases, leaving 12 bases between their ends. The CDR3, cysteine through phenylalanine, is 14 amino acids long. Left in the record is the CDR3 DNA by itself, 42 bases read in frame from the first base. This clonotype was sampled from an adult with mismatch repair-deficient cancer. The chain is made from TRBV4-2 and TRBJ2-3; too little of a D gene remains to name it. The sequenced sample was peripheral blood, obtained less than 21 weeks after starting pembrolizumab. The CDR3 region reads CASSFLGLTDTQYF. The DNA sequence is as follows: TGTGCCAGCAGCTTCCTGGGATTGACAGATACGCAGTATTTT.